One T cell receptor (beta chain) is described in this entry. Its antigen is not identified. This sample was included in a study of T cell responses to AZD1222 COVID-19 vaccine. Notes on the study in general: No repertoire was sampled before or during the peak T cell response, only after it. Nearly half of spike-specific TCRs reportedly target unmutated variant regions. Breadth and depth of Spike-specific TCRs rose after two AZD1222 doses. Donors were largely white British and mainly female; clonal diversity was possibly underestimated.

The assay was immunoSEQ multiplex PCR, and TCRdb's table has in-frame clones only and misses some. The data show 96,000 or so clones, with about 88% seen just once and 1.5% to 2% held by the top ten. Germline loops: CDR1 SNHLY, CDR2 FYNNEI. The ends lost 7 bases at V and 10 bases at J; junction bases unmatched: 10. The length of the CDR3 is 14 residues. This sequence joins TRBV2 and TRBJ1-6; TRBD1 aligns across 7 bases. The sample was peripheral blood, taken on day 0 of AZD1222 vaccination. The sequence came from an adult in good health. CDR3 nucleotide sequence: TGTGCCAGCATACAGAACAGGGGTCACTCACCCCTCCACTTT. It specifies CASIQNRGHSPLHF.